Given below is one T cell receptor (beta chain) in context. Unique molecular identifier tags were affixed to discrete cDNA molecules. MiXCR was run by TCRdb on the 5' RACE reads, yielding one entry per CDR3 protein. The data hold roughly 30,000 distinct CDR3 sequences, with roughly 5% observed a single time. The data are from a study of early T cells in non-severe SARS-CoV-2 infection. Per the germline V gene, CDR1 is SGHRS and CDR2 is YFSETQ. The CDR3 extends over 13 amino acids. Between the trimmed V and J ends, which lost 5 bases and 1 base, there was a span of 7 bases. The V gene is TRBV5-1, the J gene TRBJ1-5; TRBD1 might be the D (5 bases). Material for sequencing was whole blood. This TCR was sampled from an adult who was a healthcare worker with PCR-confirmed SARS-CoV-2 infection or an uninfected control (not recorded which). In nucleotides, the CDR3 is TGCGCCAGCAGGGGGGACAGCAATCAGCCCCAGCATTTT. This sequence encodes CASRGDSNQPQHF.